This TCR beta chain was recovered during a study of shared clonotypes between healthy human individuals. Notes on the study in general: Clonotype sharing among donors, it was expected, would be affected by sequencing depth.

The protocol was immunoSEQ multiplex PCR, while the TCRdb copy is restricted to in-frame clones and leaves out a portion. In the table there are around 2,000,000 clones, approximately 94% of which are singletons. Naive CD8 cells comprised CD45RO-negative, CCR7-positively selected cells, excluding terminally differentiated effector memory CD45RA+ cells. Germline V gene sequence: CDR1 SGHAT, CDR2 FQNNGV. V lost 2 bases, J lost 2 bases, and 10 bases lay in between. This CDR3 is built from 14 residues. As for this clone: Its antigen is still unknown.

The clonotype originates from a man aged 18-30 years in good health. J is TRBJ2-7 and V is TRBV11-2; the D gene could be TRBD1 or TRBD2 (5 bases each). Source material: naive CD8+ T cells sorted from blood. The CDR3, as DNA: TGTGCCAGCAGCTTAAGAGGGGCGACCTACGAGCAGTACTTC. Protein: CASSLRGATYEQYF.